Each of the 9 T cell receptor beta chains below was sequenced from the same sample in a study of blood T cells in healthy people across ages. A second roughly 7 to 12 cycle PCR used barcoded and J-beta primers. From the 5' RACE reads, TCRdb called clonotypes with MiXCR, one entry per CDR3 protein. The sample shows about 1.4 million distinct CDR3 sequences, almost 60% of them seen only once. The specimen was blood. The origin of the receptors is a man between 18 and 29 years old in good health.

This chain uses TRBV7-9 with TRBJ2-5, with TRBD2 as a possible D gene (6 bases). The J call is in doubt because the DNA end fits TRBJ2-4 better. CDR3 length: 14 amino acids. Germline values: CDR1 SEHNR, CDR2 FQNEAQ (reference sequence). CDR3 region: CATDRREDKNIQYF. The DNA for the CDR3 is TGTGCCACCGACCGAAGGGAGGACAAAAACATTCAGTACTTC.

The chain combines TRBV7-2 with TRBJ1-5; possibly TRBD1 for D (6 bases). V was shortened by 4 bases and J by 6 bases, with 16 bases between the two germline ends. From germline, CDR1 is SGHTA and CDR2 FQGNSA. CDR3 length equals 15 residues. The CDR3 here is CASSWSGDLSQPQHF. CDR3 sequence (DNA): TGTGCCAGCAGCTGGTCAGGGGACCTCAGTCAGCCCCAGCATTTT.

This chain connects TRBV3-1 to TRBJ1-4; unclear D gene. The length of the CDR3 is 13 residues. Germline V CDR1 and CDR2: LGHDT, YNNKEL (reference sequence). Trimming removed 3 bases from V and 5 bases from J, with 7 bases in between. The CDR3 loop is CASSHLRNEKLFF. In DNA form, the CDR3 reads TGTGCCAGCAGCCACCTGAGGAATGAAAAACTGTTTTTT.

This chain connects TRBV12-3 or TRBV12-4 to TRBJ2-5; maybe TRBD2 (5 bases). The CDR3 consists of 15 residues. The V end lost 3 bases, the J end lost 2 bases, and 13 bases lay between the germline ends. CDR3 residues: CASSFGGLPQETQYF. Here the CDR3 DNA reads TGTGCCAGCAGTTTCGGAGGTCTGCCACAAGAGACCCAGTACTTC.

The chain links TRBV19 to TRBJ1-1; TRBD1 matches 9 bases. Trimming removed 3 bases from V and 1 base from J; junction bases left unmatched: 6. The CDR3 is made up of 16 amino acids. Germline V lookup: CDR1 LNHDA, CDR2 SQIVND (reference sequence). The CDR3 DNA is TGTGCCAGTAGTATTCGGGACAGGGTCGCGAACACTGAAGCTTTCTTT. Translated, it gives CASSIRDRVANTEAFF.

V and J are TRBV6-6 and TRBJ1-1, with TRBD1 as a possible D gene (6 bases). The CDR3 covers 15 residues. With 0 bases removed from V and 5 bases from J, the gap between germline ends came to 13 bases. In germline, CDR1 is MNHNY, CDR2 SVGAGI (reference sequence). CDR3 loop: CASSYSGGARTEAFF. As DNA, the CDR3 is TGTGCCAGCAGTTACTCTGGGGGGGCGCGGACTGAAGCTTTCTTT.

This clonotype appeared a few times. V and J are TRBV4-2 and TRBJ2-1, with D tentatively TRBD2 (6 bases). Per germline, CDR1 LGHNA and CDR2 YNFKEQ. This CDR3 has 20 amino acids. Trimming took 3 bases from V and 7 from J, leaving 31 bases between them. The CDR3 loop is CASSQNHIKYRDFSGNEQFF. For the CDR3, the DNA is TGTGCCAGCAGCCAGAACCACATTAAGTACCGGGACTTCTCGGGGAATGAGCAGTTCTTC.

This chain connects TRBV3-1 to TRBJ2-3; 9 bases match TRBD2. The CDR3 extends over 17 amino acids. Germline CDR1 is LGHDT and CDR2 is YNNKEL (reference sequence). Trimming cost V 4 bases and J 2 bases; bases outside gene matches: 10. The chain's CDR3 is CASSLKGTSRTTDTQYF. The DNA for the CDR3 is TGTGCCAGCAGCCTTAAAGGGACTAGCAGAACCACAGATACGCAGTATTTT.

The chain couples TRBV5-1 to TRBJ2-1; TRBD2 might be the D (6 bases). This CDR3 spans 15 amino acids. With 0 bases removed from V and 5 bases from J, the gap between germline ends came to 12 bases. CDR1 is SGHRS, CDR2 YFSETQ, per germline. The DNA of the CDR3 is TGCGCCAGCAGCTTGGCCGGGGGTGAGGACAATGAGCAGTTCTTC. It is translated as CASSLAGGEDNEQFF.